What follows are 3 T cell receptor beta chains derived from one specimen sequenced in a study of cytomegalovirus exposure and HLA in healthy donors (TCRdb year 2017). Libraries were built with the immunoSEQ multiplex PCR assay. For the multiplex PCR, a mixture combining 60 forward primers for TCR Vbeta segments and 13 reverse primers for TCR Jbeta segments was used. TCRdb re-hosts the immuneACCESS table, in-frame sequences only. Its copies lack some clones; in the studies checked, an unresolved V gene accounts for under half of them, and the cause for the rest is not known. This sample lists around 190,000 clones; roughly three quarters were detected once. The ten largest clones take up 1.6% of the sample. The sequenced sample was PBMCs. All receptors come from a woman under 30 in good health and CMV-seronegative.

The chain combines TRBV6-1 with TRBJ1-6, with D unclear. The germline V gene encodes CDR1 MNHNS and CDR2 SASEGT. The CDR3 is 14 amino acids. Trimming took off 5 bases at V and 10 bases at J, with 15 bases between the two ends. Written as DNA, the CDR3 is TGTGCCAGCAGTCTTGAACTCGGAGACTCACCCCTCCACTTT. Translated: CASSLELGDSPLHF.

As DNA, the CDR3 is TGTGCCAGCAGCTTAGGCCGTAGCGGGGGGCCCTCTGGCACGCAGTATTTT. Encoded protein: CASSLGRSGGPSGTQYF. V gene TRBV5-5 combines with J gene TRBJ2-3; 10 bases map to TRBD2. This CDR3 is built from 17 residues. Germline V gene data show CDR1 as SGHKS and CDR2 as YYEKEE (reference sequence). V lost 2 bases, J lost 9 bases, and 15 bases stayed unmatched.

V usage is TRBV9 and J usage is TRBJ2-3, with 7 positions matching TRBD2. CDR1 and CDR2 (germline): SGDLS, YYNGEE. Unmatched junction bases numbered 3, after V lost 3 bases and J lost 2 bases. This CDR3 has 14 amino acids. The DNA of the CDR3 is TGTGCCAGCAGCGAAACTAGCGTCACAGATACGCAGTATTTT. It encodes CASSETSVTDTQYF.